These 24 T cell receptor beta chains originate from one sample sequenced in a study of regulatory T cells in long-lasting Graves disease. For TCR beta, libraries came from iRepertoire HTBI primers and Arm-PCR of CDR3 regions. TCRdb independently ran MiXCR on the multiplex PCR reads; one entry per CDR3 protein. Among hundreds of thousands of distinct CDR3 sequences listed, more than 10% were seen once. Time point given: newly diagnosed GD, antithyroid drugs for less than 3 months. PBMCs were the source of the RNA used for TCR sequencing. These data were also reused for a study on T cells in Graves' hyperthyroidism and ophthalmopathy.

The specimen was peripheral blood mononuclear cells (PBMCs), collected at new diagnosis, from a patient treated with antithyroid drugs. These receptors were collected from a woman between 25 and 40 years old with Graves disease.

This clonotype has a count of ten or more. The chain joins TRBV7-2 to TRBJ1-6; D unclear. V lost 5 bases to trimming and J lost 7 bases, with 21 bases between them. CDR3 size: 17 residues. The germline V gene encodes CDR1 SGHTA and CDR2 FQGNSA. The CDR3 loop is CASSLRPGSGLNSPLHF. For the CDR3, the DNA is TGTGCCAGCAGCCTACGGCCAGGCTCGGGGTTGAATTCACCCCTCCACTTT.

This clonotype showed up many times. The J gene is TRBJ2-1, the V gene TRBV2, with 7 bases fitting TRBD2. The CDR3 has 15 amino acids. J lost 2 bases, V lost 0 bases, and 1 base had no gene match. Germline CDR1 SNHLY, CDR2 FYNNEI. Written as DNA, the CDR3 is TGTGCCAGCAGTGAAGCGGGGGGGACCTACAATGAGCAGTTCTTC. Its protein product is CASSEAGGTYNEQFF.

The table lists this clonotype with a few counts. J is TRBJ2-1 and V is TRBV20-1; 10 positions match TRBD2. CDR1 and CDR2 from the germline V gene are DFQATT and SNEGSKA (reference sequence). The CDR3 has 14 residues. Trimming cost V 8 bases and J 5 bases; bases outside gene matches: 9. CDR3 protein: CSYPGTSVNNEQFF. Written as DNA, the CDR3 is TGCAGTTATCCTGGGACTAGCGTAAACAATGAGCAGTTCTTC.

J is TRBJ1-5 and V is TRBV27; weak D call: TRBD1 (5 bases). The CDR3 is 13 amino acids. CDR1 is MNHEY and CDR2 is SMNVEV in the germline V gene (reference sequence). V was clipped by 1 base and J by 8 bases, with 9 bases between them. The CDR3 DNA is TGTGCCAGCAGTTTATTTGGGGGGGAGCCCCAGCATTTT. This sequence encodes CASSLFGGEPQHF.

This clonotype was counted only a few times. It may be a read error: a sequence one base away is much more abundant. The rearrangement links TRBV27 to TRBJ2-1; 12 positions agree with TRBD2. V shed 9 bases, J shed 8 bases, and the junction held 8 bases outside the gene matches. The germline CDR1 and CDR2 sequences are MNHEY and SMNVEV (reference sequence). This CDR3 is built from 14 residues. The CDR3 sequence: CASSLAGGPYEQFF. As DNA, the CDR3 is TGTGCCAGTAGCCTAGCGGGAGGGCCCTATGAGCAGTTCTTC.

This clonotype was counted between two and nine times. This chain joins TRBV19 and TRBJ2-7; the match to TRBD1 covers 7 bases. After removal of 6 bases from V and 0 bases from J, the junction contained 14 bases not matched to a gene. The CDR3 spans 17 residues. CDR1 LNHDA and CDR2 SQIVND come from the germline V gene (reference sequence). The CDR3 DNA is TGTGCCAGTAGCCTAAAATCTTGGACAGGAAACTCCTACGAGCAGTACTTC. The encoded protein is CASSLKSWTGNSYEQYF.

The table lists this clonotype with many counts. This chain uses TRBV15 with TRBJ2-2; 8 bases map to TRBD1. Trimming cost V 9 bases and J 3 bases; bases outside gene matches: 3. CDR3 size: 13 residues. CDR1 and CDR2 from the germline V gene are LNHNV and YYDKDF (reference sequence). Here the CDR3 DNA reads TGTGCCACTCAGGGGGCTCACACCGGGGAGCTGTTTTTT. It codes for CATQGAHTGELFF.

In this sample, this clonotype turned up many times. The chain has TRBV5-6 and TRBJ2-5, with D possibly being TRBD1 or TRBD2 (5 bases each). This CDR3 comprises 15 residues. Trimming left V 4 bases short and J 1 base short, with 14 bases between. Germline lookup yields CDR1 SGHDT and CDR2 YYEEEE. The CDR3 nucleotides are TGTGCCAGCAGCGCCCTGGGGGTGGCCCAAGAGACCCAGTACTTC. Translating it yields CASSALGVAQETQYF.

The table lists this clonotype with many counts. V usage is TRBV9 and J usage is TRBJ1-2; 7 bases align to TRBD1. Germline-derived CDR1 and CDR2 are SGDLS and YYNGEE. There are 14 residues in the CDR3. V shed 5 bases, J shed 0 bases, and the junction held 4 bases outside the gene matches. CDR3 sequence reads: CASSGQASNYGYTF. For the CDR3, the DNA is TGTGCCAGCAGTGGACAGGCCTCTAACTATGGCTACACCTTC.

This clonotype was counted ten times or more. J is TRBJ1-2 and V is TRBV20-1, with TRBD1 as a possible D gene (6 bases). Germline CDR1 and CDR2: DFQATT and SNEGSKA (reference sequence). The V end was cut by 3 bases, the J end by 3 bases, with 17 bases between. The CDR3 covers 15 residues. In DNA, the CDR3 is TGCAGTGCTAGGGGGGCCTTATGGGGGGACTATGGCTACACCTTC. Encoded protein: CSARGALWGDYGYTF.

This clonotype has more than one count but fewer than ten. This sequence joins TRBV7-9 and TRBJ1-2; possibly TRBD1 for D (6 bases). The CDR3 consists of 17 residues. The germline V gene has CDR1 SEHNR and CDR2 FQNEAQ (reference sequence). V dropped 5 bases and J dropped 7 bases, with 26 bases sitting between them. The CDR3 nucleotides are TGTGCCAGCAGCAAAAAAGCGCTAGGGGGGATCTTCGGTGGCTACACCTTC. This sequence encodes CASSKKALGGIFGGYTF.

This clonotype was detected many times. J is TRBJ2-7 and V is TRBV7-9; weak D call: TRBD1 (5 bases). Germline CDR1 reads SEHNR; CDR2 reads FQNEAQ (reference sequence). V lost 2 bases to trimming and J lost 5 bases, with 10 bases between them. CDR3 length: 13 residues. The CDR3 loop is CASSLSKGNEQYF. Written as DNA, the CDR3 is TGTGCCAGCAGCTTATCCAAGGGGAACGAGCAGTACTTC.

This clonotype has a handful of counts. The chain links TRBV6-1 to TRBJ2-2; 9 bases align to TRBD2. The trim removed 6 bases at V and 4 bases at J, leaving 9 bases unmatched. Germline V gene data show CDR1 as MNHNS and CDR2 as SASEGT. The CDR3 loop spans 16 amino acids. The CDR3 here is CASRKGAGGTTGELFF. In nucleotides, the CDR3 is TGTGCCAGCAGAAAAGGGGCGGGAGGGACCACCGGGGAGCTGTTTTTT.

This clonotype was recorded many times. The chain joins TRBV28 to TRBJ1-6; D unresolved. V lost 4 bases to trimming and J lost 4 bases, with 14 bases between them. Germline CDR1 and CDR2: MDHEN and SYDVKM. The CDR3 has 16 amino acids. DNA for the CDR3: TGTGCCAGCAGTTCACCGACCATCGCATATAATTCACCCCTCCACTTT. This translates into CASSSPTIAYNSPLHF.

The V and J genes are TRBV29-1 and TRBJ1-5; D possibly corresponds to TRBD1 (5 bases). The CDR3 consists of 12 residues. Germline CDR1 and CDR2: SQVTM and ANQGSEA. The V end was cut by 6 bases, the J end by 4 bases, with 10 bases between. The CDR3 loop reads CSVGAPNQPQHF. The CDR3 DNA follows: TGCAGCGTAGGGGCCCCAAATCAGCCCCAGCATTTT.

This clonotype turned up a few times. A read error may explain this, as a much larger clone is one base away. CDR3 in amino acids: CASSLFLAQGDNEQFF. As DNA, the CDR3 is TGTGCCAGCAGTTTATTCCTAGCGCAAGGAGACAATGAGCAGTTCTTC. The chain couples TRBV28 to TRBJ2-1; D possibly corresponds to TRBD2 (6 bases). This CDR3 has 16 residues. CDR1 and CDR2 from the germline V gene are MDHEN and SYDVKM. V was clipped by 1 base and J by 5 bases, with 15 bases between them.

This clonotype was seen ten or more times. CDR3 in amino acids: CASSLNPWFGNTGELFF. The CDR3, as DNA: TGTGCCAGCAGCTTAAACCCCTGGTTCGGCAACACCGGGGAGCTGTTTTTT. The chain has TRBV11-3 and TRBJ2-2; D is ambiguous. V shed 2 bases and J shed 2 bases, with 15 bases lying between them. This CDR3 region has 17 residues. Germline V gene sequence: CDR1 SGHNT, CDR2 YENEEA. The variable domain in full, with the rest retrieved from reference TRBV11-3 and TRBJ2-2, is EAGVVQSPRYKIIEKKQPVAFWCNPISGHNTLYWYLQNLGQGPELLIRYENEEAVDDSQLPKDRFSAERLKGVDSTLKIQPAELGDSAVYLCASSLNPWFGNTGELFFGEGSRLTVL.

This clonotype was seen repeatedly, ten times or more. The chain is built from TRBV28 and TRBJ1-5; D is uncertain. V dropped 1 base and J dropped 7 bases, with 5 bases sitting between them. Germline CDR1 reads MDHEN; CDR2 reads SYDVKM. The CDR3 spans 12 residues. The CDR3: CASSLLVQPQHF. CDR3 DNA sequence: TGTGCCAGCAGTTTATTGGTCCAGCCCCAGCATTTT.

There are many counts of this clonotype. The V call is TRBV20-1, the J call TRBJ1-5; D unresolved. CDR3 length equals 15 residues. Germline CDR1 DFQATT, CDR2 SNEGSKA (reference sequence). Between the trimmed V and J ends, which lost 0 bases and 2 bases, there was a span of 11 bases. Here the CDR3 reads CSARDPGKGNQPQHF. The CDR3 nucleotides are TGCAGTGCTAGAGATCCGGGGAAAGGCAATCAGCCCCAGCATTTT.

There are a few counts of this clonotype. J is TRBJ1-5 and V is TRBV9; D is unclear. Trimming cost V 0 bases and J 4 bases, with 11 bases left between them. The CDR3 is made up of 15 amino acids. Germline-derived CDR1 and CDR2 are SGDLS and YYNGEE. This CDR3 is CASSVDGSVNQPQHF. The DNA of the CDR3 is TGTGCCAGCAGCGTAGACGGGTCAGTAAATCAGCCCCAGCATTTT.

This clonotype has a count of ten or more. The genes are TRBV5-1 and TRBJ2-1, with TRBD2 matching over 8 bases. The CDR3 totals 15 residues. Germline values: CDR1 SGHRS, CDR2 YFSETQ. Trimming cost V 2 bases and J 4 bases; bases outside gene matches: 5. The DNA for the CDR3 is TGCGCCAGCAGCTTCGAACCGGGAGGGTACAATGAGCAGTTCTTC. Translation gives CASSFEPGGYNEQFF.

This clonotype has a handful of counts. It may be a read error: a sequence one base away is much more abundant. The DNA for the CDR3 is TGTGCCAGCTCACCGCCAGGAACGATCACAGATACGCAGTATTTT. This sequence encodes CASSPPGTITDTQYF. This chain uses TRBV28 with TRBJ2-3; no clear D. The length of the CDR3 is 15 residues. Germline assignment: CDR1 MDHEN and CDR2 SYDVKM. Between the trimmed V and J ends, which lost 8 bases and 2 bases, there was a span of 17 bases. Combining the CDR3 with reference TRBV28 and TRBJ2-3 gives the whole variable domain DVKVTQSSRYLVKRTGEKVFLECVQDMDHENMFWYRQDPGLGLRLIYFSYDVKMKEKGDIPEGYSVSREKKERFSLILESASTNQTSMYLCASSPPGTITDTQYFGPGTRLTVL.

This clonotype was found a few times. The chain uses TRBV3-1 and TRBJ1-3; D gene uncertain. The CDR3 has 14 amino acids. Germline assignment: CDR1 LGHDT and CDR2 YNNKEL (reference sequence). V was trimmed by 1 base and J by 0 bases, leaving 4 bases between them. The CDR3 reads CASSQADSGNTIYF. CDR3 nucleotide sequence: TGTGCCAGCAGCCAAGCAGACTCTGGAAACACCATATATTTT.

This clonotype was observed at least ten times. The chain is built from TRBV12-3 or TRBV12-4 and TRBJ1-1, with 12 positions matching TRBD1. The CDR3 has 17 amino acids. Germline trimming cut 5 bases from V and 0 bases from J; bases unmatched to any gene: 7. CDR3 residues: CASSPGTGGIMNTEAFF. CDR3 sequence (DNA): TGTGCCAGCAGTCCCGGGACAGGGGGCATTATGAACACTGAAGCTTTCTTT.